The 22 T cell receptor beta chains below come from one sample, sequenced in a study of cytomegalovirus exposure and HLA in healthy donors. This PCR relied on a set of 60 Vbeta primers and 13 Jbeta primers. Using immunoSEQ multiplex PCR, the repertoire was profiled, and TCRdb retains in-frame clones only, with some absent. Among about 220,000 clones, more than 60% were seen once, and the ten largest hold roughly 1.9%. The specimen was PBMCs. These receptors were obtained from a woman in her twenties or thirties in good health and CMV-seronegative.

This clone showed up just once. The chain has TRBV7-9 and TRBJ2-5, with 8 nucleotides matching TRBD2. From germline, CDR1 is SEHNR and CDR2 FQNEAQ (reference sequence). This CDR3 region has 11 residues. This CDR3 is CSAGRGETQYF. For the CDR3, the DNA is TGTTCCGCCGGGAGGGGGGAGACCCAGTACTTC.

This chain links TRBV5-1 with TRBJ2-5; TRBD2 matches 14 bases. V was clipped by 4 bases and J by 3 bases; unmatched bases: 11. Germline V CDR1 and CDR2: SGHRS, YFSETQ. The CDR3 spans 18 residues. The CDR3 protein is CASSKTRLAGGEKETQYF. Here the CDR3 DNA reads TGCGCCAGCAGCAAAACGAGACTAGCGGGGGGGGAAAAAGAGACCCAGTACTTC.

The rearrangement uses TRBV19 and TRBJ2-7; 7 nucleotides align to TRBD2. The V gene end was trimmed by 3 bases and the J gene end by 3 bases; junction bases not matched to a gene: 2. CDR3 length: 13 amino acids. CDR1 is LNHDA and CDR2 is SQIVND in the germline V gene (reference sequence). The CDR3 here is CASSIWGGYEQYF. In DNA, the CDR3 is TGTGCCAGTAGTATTTGGGGGGGCTACGAGCAGTACTTC.

This chain links TRBV2 with TRBJ2-1, with 8 positions matching TRBD2. CDR1 is SNHLY and CDR2 is FYNNEI in the germline V gene. The CDR3 consists of 14 residues. With 10 bases clipped from V and 7 bases from J, the junction kept 12 bases outside the gene matches. CDR3 in DNA: TGTGCCACCTCGCCGGGGGGGGCCGAAAATGAGCAGTTCTTC. Translating it yields CATSPGGAENEQFF.

The chain recombines TRBV13 with TRBJ2-1, with TRBD2 identical over 9 bases. The junction had 10 bases not matched to a gene; V was cut back by 4 bases and J by 6 bases. The CDR3 has 16 residues. Germline CDR1 PRHDT, CDR2 FYEKMQ (reference sequence). CDR3: CASSYNGLARSNEQFF. The CDR3 bases are TGTGCCAGCAGCTACAACGGACTAGCGAGGTCCAATGAGCAGTTCTTC.

This clone was observed a few times. The rearrangement joins TRBV6-6 to TRBJ1-2, with TRBD1 as a possible D gene (6 bases). V was trimmed by 6 bases and J by 10 bases, leaving 18 bases between them. Germline lookup yields CDR1 MNHNY and CDR2 SVGAGI (reference sequence). The CDR3 is 13 amino acids. CDR3 in DNA: TGTGCCAGCAGGATCGACCTCAGGGGCCCCTACACCTTC. Translated: CASRIDLRGPYTF.

Concerning this clone itself: At one end, the junction sequence differs from germline, possibly due to a read error. The V and J genes are TRBV19 and TRBJ1-3; 8 bases align to TRBD1. Looked up from germline, CDR1 is LNHDA and CDR2 is SQIVND (reference sequence). There are 13 residues in the CDR3. The DNA of the CDR3 is TGTGCCAGTAGTACCGGACAGGGAAACGCCATATATTTT. Protein product: CASSTGQGNAIYF. Full variable domain (outside the CDR3, taken from reference TRBV19 and TRBJ1-3): DGGITQSPKYLFRKEGQNVTLSCEQNLNHDAMYWYRQDPGQGLRLIYYSQIVNDFQKGDIAEGYSVSREKKESFPLTVTSAQKNPTAFYLCASSTGQGNAIYFGEGSWLTVV.

The chain employs TRBV5-5 and TRBJ1-1, with D possibly TRBD1 on 5 matching bases. V was trimmed by 4 bases and J by 3 bases, leaving 22 bases between them. CDR1 is SGHKS and CDR2 is YYEKEE in the germline V gene (reference sequence). The CDR3 contains 17 residues. In nucleotides, the CDR3 is TGTGCCAGCAGCAGGGATGAACGGCCCAGGGTCCACACTGAAGCTTTCTTT. This sequence encodes CASSRDERPRVHTEAFF.

This clone appeared a few times. The CDR3 bases are TGTGCCAGCAGGGCGGGACTAGCTGGCTACAATGAGCAGTTCTTC. Amino acids: CASRAGLAGYNEQFF. The V and J genes are TRBV2 and TRBJ2-1, with 9 bases that match TRBD2. This CDR3 is 15 amino acids long. The V and J ends lost 6 bases and 3 bases, in that order; junction bases with no gene match: 6. Germline assignment: CDR1 SNHLY and CDR2 FYNNEI.

The chain joins TRBV19 to TRBJ1-1; weak D call: TRBD1 (6 bases). V was cut by 5 bases and J by 0 bases, with 16 bases left in between. CDR3 size: 16 residues. CDR1 LNHDA and CDR2 SQIVND come from the germline V gene (reference sequence). The CDR3 region is CASSGGRGWVNTEAFF. CDR3 in DNA: TGTGCCAGTAGTGGGGGCAGGGGATGGGTGAACACTGAAGCTTTCTTT.

The V gene is TRBV5-1, the J gene TRBJ2-7; TRBD1 matches 9 bases. The J segment lost 2 bases and the V segment lost 0 bases, leaving 3 bases of the junction unmatched. Germline loops: CDR1 SGHRS, CDR2 YFSETQ. The CDR3 runs to 15 residues. DNA for the CDR3: TGCGCCAGCAGCTTGGAGGGACAGGGACCCTACGAGCAGTACTTC. It translates to CASSLEGQGPYEQYF.

This sequence joins TRBV4-1 and TRBJ2-2, with D perhaps matching TRBD2 (6 bases). Germline loops: CDR1 MGHRA, CDR2 YSYEKL. Trimming shortened V by 10 bases and J by 3 bases, and 9 bases separated the two germline ends. This CDR3 contains 12 residues. As DNA, the CDR3 is TGCGCCACCGGGACTTACACCGGGGAGCTGTTTTTT. Translated: CATGTYTGELFF.

The chain joins TRBV7-2 to TRBJ2-1; D gene ambiguous. The CDR3 is made up of 15 amino acids. The germline V gene encodes CDR1 SGHTA and CDR2 FQGNSA. Trimming removed 1 base at V and 0 bases at J, with 7 bases between. CDR3 in amino acids: CASSLGRISYNEQFF. The CDR3, as DNA: TGTGCCAGCAGCTTAGGGCGGATCTCCTACAATGAGCAGTTCTTC.

This clone has a handful of counts. This chain joins TRBV5-6 and TRBJ2-7, with D tentatively TRBD2 (5 bases). The V end was cut by 4 bases, the J end by 2 bases, with 19 bases between. The CDR3 is 16 residues long. Germline CDR1 and CDR2: SGHDT and YYEEEE. The CDR3 sequence: CASSLIGPNSAYEQYF. The CDR3 coding sequence is TGTGCCAGCAGCCTCATCGGACCGAATAGCGCCTACGAGCAGTACTTC. Full variable domain (rest looked up from reference TRBV5-6 and TRBJ2-7): DAGVTQSPTHLIKTRGQQVTLRCSPKSGHDTVSWYQQALGQGPQFIFQYYEEEERQRGNFPDRFSGHQFPNYSSELNVNALLLGDSALYLCASSLIGPNSAYEQYFGPGTRLTVT.

This clone was counted only a few times. V is TRBV7-3 and J is TRBJ2-1, with 7 bases identical to TRBD2. The germline gives CDR1 SGHTA, CDR2 FQGTGA. This CDR3 has 15 residues. The V segment lost 4 bases and the J segment 3 bases; nucleotides outside the gene matches: 6. The DNA for the CDR3 is TGTGCCAGCAGCTACGGTGGCGGGGGCTACAATGAGCAGTTCTTC. This sequence encodes CASSYGGGGYNEQFF.

This chain uses TRBV30 with TRBJ1-3; 8 bases agree with TRBD1. The CDR3 covers 17 residues. Trimming took 1 base from V and 0 from J; bases not matched to a gene: 8. The germline CDR1 and CDR2 sequences are GTSNPN and SVGIG (reference sequence). CDR3 protein: CAWSDGQGRFSGNTIYF. CDR3 sequence (DNA): TGTGCCTGGAGTGATGGACAGGGCCGATTCTCTGGAAACACCATATATTTT.

This chain joins TRBV6-5 and TRBJ1-5; D gene uncertain. The CDR3 extends over 12 amino acids. CDR1 is MNHEY and CDR2 is SVGAGI in the germline V gene. Deletions cut 5 bases from V and 11 bases from J, with 13 bases between. DNA of the CDR3: TGTGCCAGCAGTGAATCCCGGGTCACCCAGCATTTT. Its protein product is CASSESRVTQHF.

The chain links TRBV6-5 to TRBJ2-3; the match to TRBD2 covers 8 bases. Germline values: CDR1 MNHEY, CDR2 SVGAGI. Germline trimming cut 6 bases from V and 4 bases from J; bases unmatched to any gene: 9. The CDR3 loop spans 15 amino acids. CDR3 coding DNA: TGTGCCAGCAGCCCAGTCGCCGGGGGGGCAGATACGCAGTATTTT. It is translated as CASSPVAGGADTQYF.

This clone was observed once. The V call is TRBV5-5, the J call TRBJ1-2; D is ambiguous. The CDR3 extends over 14 amino acids. Trimming shortened V by 4 bases and J by 0 bases, and 10 bases separated the two germline ends. The V gene's germline CDR1 is SGHKS and CDR2 YYEKEE (reference sequence). CDR3 coding DNA: TGTGCCAGCAGCCGTCCGGGGACTAACTATGGCTACACCTTC. Its translation: CASSRPGTNYGYTF.

The chain recombines TRBV2 with TRBJ1-2; D is ambiguous. V lost 6 bases and J 4 bases, leaving 12 bases between the germline ends. The germline V gene has CDR1 SNHLY and CDR2 FYNNEI. This CDR3 has 13 amino acids. CDR3 DNA sequence: TGTGCCAGCAGCGGTGGGCCCACCTATGGCTACACCTTC. Its protein is CASSGGPTYGYTF.

This sequence joins TRBV11-3 and TRBJ2-2, with TRBD1 matching over 10 bases. There are 16 residues in the CDR3. The ends lost 3 bases at V and 7 bases at J; junction bases unmatched: 8. Germline V lookup: CDR1 SGHNT, CDR2 YENEEA. CDR3 sequence: CASSLSPGQGIGELFF. The CDR3 DNA reads as TGTGCCAGCAGCTTGTCACCGGGACAGGGGATCGGGGAGCTGTTTTTT.

The rearrangement joins TRBV18 to TRBJ2-1, with D possibly TRBD2 on 5 matching bases. The V end was cut by 5 bases, the J end by 0 bases, with 11 bases between. There are 15 residues in the CDR3. CDR1 and CDR2 from the germline V gene are KGHSH and LQKENI. CDR3 sequence: CASSEAANSYNEQFF. For the CDR3, the DNA is TGTGCCAGCTCAGAAGCGGCCAACTCCTACAATGAGCAGTTCTTC. The full variable domain, its missing parts supplied by reference TRBV18 and TRBJ2-1, is NAGVMQNPRHLVRRRGQEARLRCSPMKGHSHVYWYRQLPEEGLKFMVYLQKENIIDESGMPKERFSAEFPKEGPSILRIQQVVRGDSAAYFCASSEAANSYNEQFFGPGTRLTVL.